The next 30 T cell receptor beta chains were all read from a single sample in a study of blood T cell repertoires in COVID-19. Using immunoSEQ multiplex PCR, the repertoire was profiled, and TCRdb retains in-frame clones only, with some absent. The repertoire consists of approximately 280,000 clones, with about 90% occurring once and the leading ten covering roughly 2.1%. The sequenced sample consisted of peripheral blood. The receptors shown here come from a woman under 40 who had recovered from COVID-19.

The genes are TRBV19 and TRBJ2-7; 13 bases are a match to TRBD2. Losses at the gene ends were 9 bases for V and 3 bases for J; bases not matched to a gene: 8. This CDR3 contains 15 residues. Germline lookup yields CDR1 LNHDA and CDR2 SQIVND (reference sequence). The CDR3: CASRLAGGGSYEQYF. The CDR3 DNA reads TGTGCCAGCAGACTAGCGGGAGGCGGGAGCTACGAGCAGTACTTC.

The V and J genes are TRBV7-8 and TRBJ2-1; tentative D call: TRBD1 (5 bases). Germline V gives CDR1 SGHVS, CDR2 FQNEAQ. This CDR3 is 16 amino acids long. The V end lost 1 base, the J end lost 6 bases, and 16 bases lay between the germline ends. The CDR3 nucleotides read TGTGCCAGCAGCTTAGTGTGGGGCAGGTCTAGCAATGAGCAGTTCTTC. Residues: CASSLVWGRSSNEQFF.

The chain's CDR3 is CASSPGGRDEQFF. DNA of the CDR3: TGTGCCAGCAGTCCCGGAGGGCGCGATGAGCAGTTCTTC. V gene TRBV28 combines with J gene TRBJ2-1; D possibly corresponds to TRBD2 (6 bases). The length of the CDR3 is 13 residues. CDR1 is MDHEN and CDR2 is SYDVKM in the germline V gene. V lost 5 bases and J 8 bases, leaving 13 bases between the germline ends.

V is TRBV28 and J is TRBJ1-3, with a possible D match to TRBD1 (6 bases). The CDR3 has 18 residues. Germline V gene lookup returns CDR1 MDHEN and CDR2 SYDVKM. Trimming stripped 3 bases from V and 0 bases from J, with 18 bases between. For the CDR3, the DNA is TGTGCCAGCAGTTTTCTTATCGGGACACCCGACTCTGGAAACACCATATATTTT. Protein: CASSFLIGTPDSGNTIYF.

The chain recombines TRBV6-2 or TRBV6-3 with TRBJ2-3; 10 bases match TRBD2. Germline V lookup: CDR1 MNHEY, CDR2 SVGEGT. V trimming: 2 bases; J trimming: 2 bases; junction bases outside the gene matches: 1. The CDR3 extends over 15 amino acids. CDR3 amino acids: CASSYTSGTTDTQYF. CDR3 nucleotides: TGTGCCAGCAGTTACACTAGCGGGACCACAGATACGCAGTATTTT.

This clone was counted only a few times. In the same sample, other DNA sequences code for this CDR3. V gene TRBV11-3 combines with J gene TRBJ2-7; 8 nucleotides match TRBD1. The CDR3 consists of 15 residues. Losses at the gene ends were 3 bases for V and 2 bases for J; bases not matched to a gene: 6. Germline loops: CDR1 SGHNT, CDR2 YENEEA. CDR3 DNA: TGTGCCAGCAGCTTGGGTGGACAGGGACCCTACGAGCAGTACTTC. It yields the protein CASSLGGQGPYEQYF.

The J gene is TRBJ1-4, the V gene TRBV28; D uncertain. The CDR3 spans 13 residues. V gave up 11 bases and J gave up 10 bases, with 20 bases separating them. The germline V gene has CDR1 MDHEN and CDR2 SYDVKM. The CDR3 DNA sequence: TGTGCCGGGCAGCGGCAATCGCATGGAAAACTGTTTTTT. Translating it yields CAGQRQSHGKLFF.

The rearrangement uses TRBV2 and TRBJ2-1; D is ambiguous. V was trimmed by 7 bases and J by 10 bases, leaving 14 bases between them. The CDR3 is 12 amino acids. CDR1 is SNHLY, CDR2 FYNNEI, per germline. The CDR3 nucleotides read TGTGCCAGCACTTCGCCTCTTGAGGAGCAGTTCTTC. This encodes CASTSPLEEQFF. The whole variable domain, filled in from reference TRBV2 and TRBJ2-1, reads EPEVTQTPSHQVTQMGQEVILRCVPISNHLYFYWYRQILGQKVEFLVSFYNNEISEKSEIFDDQFSVERPDGSNFTLKIRSTKLEDSAMYFCASTSPLEEQFFGPGTRLTVL.

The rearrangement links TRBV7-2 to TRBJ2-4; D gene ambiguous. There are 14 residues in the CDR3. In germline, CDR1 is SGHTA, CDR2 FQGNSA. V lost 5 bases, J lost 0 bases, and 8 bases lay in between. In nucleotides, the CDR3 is TGTGCCAGCAGCGAAGAACTAGCCAAAAACATTCAGTACTTC. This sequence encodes CASSEELAKNIQYF.

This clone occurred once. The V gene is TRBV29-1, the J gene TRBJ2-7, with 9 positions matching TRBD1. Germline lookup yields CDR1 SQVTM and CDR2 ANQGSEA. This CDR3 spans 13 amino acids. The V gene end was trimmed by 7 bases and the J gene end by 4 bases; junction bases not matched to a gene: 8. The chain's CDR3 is CSAPGQGDYEQYF. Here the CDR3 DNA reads TGCAGCGCCCCGGGACAGGGAGATTACGAGCAGTACTTC.

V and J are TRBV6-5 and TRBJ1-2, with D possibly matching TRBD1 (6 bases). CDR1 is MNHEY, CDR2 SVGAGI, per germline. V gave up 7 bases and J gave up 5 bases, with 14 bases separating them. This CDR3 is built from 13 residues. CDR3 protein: CASKGPRGYGYTF. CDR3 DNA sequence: TGTGCCAGCAAGGGACCGAGGGGGTATGGCTACACCTTC.

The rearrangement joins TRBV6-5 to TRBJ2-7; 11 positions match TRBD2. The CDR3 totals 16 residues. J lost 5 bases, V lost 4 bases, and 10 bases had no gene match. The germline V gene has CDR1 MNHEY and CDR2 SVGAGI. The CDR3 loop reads CASSFSRLAGTDEQYF. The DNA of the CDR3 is TGTGCCAGCAGTTTCTCCCGACTAGCGGGGACCGACGAGCAGTACTTC.

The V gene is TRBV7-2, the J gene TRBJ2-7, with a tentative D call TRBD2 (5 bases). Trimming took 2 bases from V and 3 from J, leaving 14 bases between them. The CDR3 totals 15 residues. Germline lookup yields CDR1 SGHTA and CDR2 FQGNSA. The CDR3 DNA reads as TGTGCCAGCAGCTTAAGAGGGAGTTTACGCTACGAGCAGTACTTC. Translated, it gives CASSLRGSLRYEQYF.

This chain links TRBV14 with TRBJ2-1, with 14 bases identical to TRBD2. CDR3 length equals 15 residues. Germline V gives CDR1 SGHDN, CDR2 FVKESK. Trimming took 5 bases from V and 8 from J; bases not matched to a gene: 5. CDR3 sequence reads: CASSLGTSGSDEQFF. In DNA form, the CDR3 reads TGTGCCAGCAGCTTAGGGACTAGCGGGAGCGATGAGCAGTTCTTC.

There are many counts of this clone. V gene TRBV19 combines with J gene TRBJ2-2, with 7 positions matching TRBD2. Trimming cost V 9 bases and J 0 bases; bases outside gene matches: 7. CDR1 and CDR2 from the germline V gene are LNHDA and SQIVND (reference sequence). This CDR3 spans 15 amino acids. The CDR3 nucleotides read TGTGCCAGCAGCTGGGGAGGGACGAACACCGGGGAGCTGTTTTTT. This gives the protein CASSWGGTNTGELFF.

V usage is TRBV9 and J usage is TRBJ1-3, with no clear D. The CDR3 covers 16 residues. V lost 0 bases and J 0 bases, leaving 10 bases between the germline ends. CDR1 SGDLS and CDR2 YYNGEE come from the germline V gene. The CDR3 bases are TGTGCCAGCAGCGTAGGGCCCCGGAGCTCTGGAAACACCATATATTTT. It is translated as CASSVGPRSSGNTIYF.

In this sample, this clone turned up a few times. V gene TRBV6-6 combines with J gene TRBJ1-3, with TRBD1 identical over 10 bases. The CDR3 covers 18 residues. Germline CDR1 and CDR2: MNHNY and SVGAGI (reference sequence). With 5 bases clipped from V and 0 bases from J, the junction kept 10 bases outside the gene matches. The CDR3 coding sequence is TGTGCCAGCAGTCGTTCCGGGACAGGGGCCGGCTCTGGAAACACCATATATTTT. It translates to CASSRSGTGAGSGNTIYF.

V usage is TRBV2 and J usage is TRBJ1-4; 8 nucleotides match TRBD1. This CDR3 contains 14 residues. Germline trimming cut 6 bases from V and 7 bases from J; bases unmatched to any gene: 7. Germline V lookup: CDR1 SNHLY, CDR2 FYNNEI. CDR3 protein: CASRDRVGSEKLFF. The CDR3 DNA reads TGTGCCAGCAGGGACAGGGTCGGGAGTGAAAAACTGTTTTTT.

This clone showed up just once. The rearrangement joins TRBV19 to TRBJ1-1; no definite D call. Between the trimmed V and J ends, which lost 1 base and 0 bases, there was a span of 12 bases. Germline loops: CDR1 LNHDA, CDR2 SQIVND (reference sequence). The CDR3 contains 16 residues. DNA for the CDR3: TGTGCCAGTAGTATAGGCGCGAGGGCCATGAACACTGAAGCTTTCTTT. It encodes CASSIGARAMNTEAFF.

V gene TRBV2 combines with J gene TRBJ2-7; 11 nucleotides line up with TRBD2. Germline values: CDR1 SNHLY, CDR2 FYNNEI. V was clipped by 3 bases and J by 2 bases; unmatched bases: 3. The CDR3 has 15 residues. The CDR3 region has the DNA TGTGCCAGCAGTGAGGGGACTAGCGGAACCTACGAGCAGTACTTC. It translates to CASSEGTSGTYEQYF.

The DNA for the CDR3 is TGTGCCAGCAGTTTATCTAGGGACTCAGGGCGGCCCACCGGGGAGCTGTTTTTT. Encoded protein: CASSLSRDSGRPTGELFF. The V and J genes are TRBV27 and TRBJ2-2; weak D call: TRBD2 (6 bases). CDR1 is MNHEY, CDR2 SMNVEV, per germline (reference sequence). The CDR3 consists of 18 residues. The V gene lost 0 bases and the J gene lost 4 bases, with 18 bases spanning the gap.

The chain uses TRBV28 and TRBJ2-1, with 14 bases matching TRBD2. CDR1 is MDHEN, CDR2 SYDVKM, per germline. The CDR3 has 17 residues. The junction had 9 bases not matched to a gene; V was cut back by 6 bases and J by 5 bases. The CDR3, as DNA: TGTGCCAGCAGCTCTCCCGCGGGACTAGCGGGGGACAATGAGCAGTTCTTC. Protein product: CASSSPAGLAGDNEQFF. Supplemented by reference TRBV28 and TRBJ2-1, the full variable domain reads DVKVTQSSRYLVKRTGEKVFLECVQDMDHENMFWYRQDPGLGLRLIYFSYDVKMKEKGDIPEGYSVSREKKERFSLILESASTNQTSMYLCASSSPAGLAGDNEQFFGPGTRLTVL.

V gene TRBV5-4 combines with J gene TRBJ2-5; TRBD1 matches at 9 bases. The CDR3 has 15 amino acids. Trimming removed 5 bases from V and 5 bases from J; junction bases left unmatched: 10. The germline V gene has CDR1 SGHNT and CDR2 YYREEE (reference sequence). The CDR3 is CASSYRGPSGETQYF. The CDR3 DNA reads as TGTGCCAGCAGTTACAGGGGGCCCTCCGGGGAGACCCAGTACTTC.

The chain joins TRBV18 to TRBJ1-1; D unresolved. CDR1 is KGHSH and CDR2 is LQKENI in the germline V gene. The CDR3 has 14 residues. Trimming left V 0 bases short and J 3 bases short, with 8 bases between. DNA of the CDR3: TGTGCCAGCTCACCACCGGAGAGAGACACTGAAGCTTTCTTT. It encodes CASSPPERDTEAFF.

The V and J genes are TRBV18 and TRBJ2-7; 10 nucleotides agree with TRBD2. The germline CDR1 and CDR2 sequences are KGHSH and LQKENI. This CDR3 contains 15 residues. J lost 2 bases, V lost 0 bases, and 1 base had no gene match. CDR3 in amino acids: CASSPPLAGTYEQYF. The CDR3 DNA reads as TGTGCCAGCTCACCACCACTAGCGGGAACCTACGAGCAGTACTTC.

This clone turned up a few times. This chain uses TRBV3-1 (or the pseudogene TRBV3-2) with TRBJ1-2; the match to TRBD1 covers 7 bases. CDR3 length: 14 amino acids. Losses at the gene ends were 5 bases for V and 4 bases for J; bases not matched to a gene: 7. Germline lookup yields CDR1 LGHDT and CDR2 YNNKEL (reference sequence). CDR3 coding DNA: TGTGCCAGCAGCTCATGGGACAGCCCCTATGGCTACACCTTC. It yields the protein CASSSWDSPYGYTF.

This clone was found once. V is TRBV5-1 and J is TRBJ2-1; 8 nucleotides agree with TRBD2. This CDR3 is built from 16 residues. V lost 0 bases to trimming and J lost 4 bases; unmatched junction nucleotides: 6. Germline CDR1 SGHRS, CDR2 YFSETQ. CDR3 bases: TGCGCCAGCAGCTTGGCCGGGCCTAGCGGGTACAATGAGCAGTTCTTC. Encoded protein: CASSLAGPSGYNEQFF.

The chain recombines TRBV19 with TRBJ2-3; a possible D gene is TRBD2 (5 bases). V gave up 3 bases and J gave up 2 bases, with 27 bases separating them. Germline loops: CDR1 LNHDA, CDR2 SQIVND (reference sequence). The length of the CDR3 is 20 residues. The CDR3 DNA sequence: TGTGCCAGTAGTATCTCCTTCATCCGGACCACAACACGGGACACAGATACGCAGTATTTT. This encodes CASSISFIRTTTRDTDTQYF.

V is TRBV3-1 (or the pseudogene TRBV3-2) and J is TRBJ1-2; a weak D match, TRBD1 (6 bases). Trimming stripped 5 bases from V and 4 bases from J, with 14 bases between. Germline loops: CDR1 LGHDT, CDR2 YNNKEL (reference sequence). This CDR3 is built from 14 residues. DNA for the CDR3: TGTGCCAGCAGCGACCGGGACATTCTCTATGGCTACACCTTC. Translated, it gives CASSDRDILYGYTF.

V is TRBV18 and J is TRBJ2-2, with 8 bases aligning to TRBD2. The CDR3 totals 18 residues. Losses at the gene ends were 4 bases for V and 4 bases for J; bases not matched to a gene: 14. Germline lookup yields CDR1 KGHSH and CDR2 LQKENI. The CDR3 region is CASSLGAGASVGTGELFF. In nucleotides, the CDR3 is TGTGCCAGCTCACTGGGAGCGGGGGCCAGCGTGGGCACCGGGGAGCTGTTTTTT.